Each of the 29 T cell receptor beta chains below was sequenced from the same sample in a study of blood T cell repertoires in COVID-19. Some clones are missing from TCRdb's copy, which holds only in-frame ones; the method was immunoSEQ multiplex PCR. This table holds more than 250,000 clones, 85% to 90% found once. Sequences were obtained from PBMCs or T cells enriched from blood (not recorded which). The receptor source for this set is a woman in her late teens or twenties who had recovered from COVID-19.

The CDR3 here is CASRTLQGTGTEAFF. The CDR3 nucleotides read TGTGCCAGCAGGACTTTACAGGGGACAGGGACTGAAGCTTTCTTT. This chain links TRBV6-5 with TRBJ1-1, with 9 bases fitting TRBD1. The J segment lost 5 bases and the V segment lost 6 bases, leaving 10 bases of the junction unmatched. The CDR3 runs to 15 residues. Germline V lookup: CDR1 MNHEY, CDR2 SVGAGI.

This sequence joins TRBV27 and TRBJ2-7, with 7 bases lining up with TRBD2. The CDR3 has 15 residues. From germline, CDR1 is MNHEY and CDR2 SMNVEV (reference sequence). After removal of 6 bases from V and 2 bases from J, the junction contained 10 bases not matched to a gene. This CDR3 reads CASRKWPGGTYEQYF. The CDR3 nucleotides are TGTGCCAGCAGAAAATGGCCGGGGGGAACCTACGAGCAGTACTTC.

The chain has TRBV30 and TRBJ1-5, with 10 bases that match TRBD1. CDR3 length: 14 amino acids. The V and J ends lost 0 bases and 7 bases, in that order; junction bases with no gene match: 3. CDR1 is GTSNPN, CDR2 SVGIG, per germline (reference sequence). The chain's CDR3 is CAWSVGTGAQPQHF. DNA of the CDR3: TGTGCCTGGAGTGTAGGGACAGGGGCCCAGCCCCAGCATTTT. Based on the CDR3 plus reference TRBV30 and TRBJ1-5, the full variable domain is SQTIHQWPATLVQPVGSPLSLECTVEGTSNPNLYWYRQAAGRGLQLLFYSVGIGQISSEVPQNLSASRPQDRQFILSSKKLLLSDSGFYLCAWSVGTGAQPQHFGDGTRLSIL.

The V and J genes are TRBV5-1 and TRBJ1-6; 11 nucleotides agree with TRBD1. The CDR3 loop spans 14 amino acids. Germline V gene sequence: CDR1 SGHRS, CDR2 YFSETQ. With V trimmed by 3 bases and J by 7 bases, 0 bases remained unmatched. In nucleotides, the CDR3 is TGCGCCAGCAGCTGGGACAGGGGGAATTCACCCCTCCACTTT. This encodes CASSWDRGNSPLHF.

The V and J genes are TRBV15 and TRBJ1-4; 10 bases map to TRBD1. The V gene's germline CDR1 is LNHNV and CDR2 YYDKDF (reference sequence). The CDR3 spans 15 residues. The J segment lost 10 bases and the V segment lost 1 base, leaving 6 bases of the junction unmatched. The CDR3, as DNA: TGTGCCACCAGCAGAGGGGGACAGGGGAAACTAAAACTGTTTTTT. Amino acid sequence: CATSRGGQGKLKLFF.

The chain joins TRBV7-8 to TRBJ1-4; tentative D call: TRBD1 (6 bases). Germline V CDR1 and CDR2: SGHVS, FQNEAQ. Trimming took off 4 bases at V and 6 bases at J, with 9 bases between the two ends. This CDR3 spans 13 amino acids. The CDR3 coding sequence is TGTGCCAGCAGCTGGGACACGGATGAAAAACTGTTTTTT. It is translated as CASSWDTDEKLFF. Together with reference TRBV7-8 and TRBJ1-4, the CDR3 gives the full variable domain: GAGVSQSPRYKVAKRGQDVALRCDPISGHVSLFWYQQALGQGPEFLTYFQNEAQLDKSGLPSDRFFAERPEGSVSTLKIQRTQQEDSAVYLCASSWDTDEKLFFGSGTQLSVL.

V usage is TRBV10-2 and J usage is TRBJ1-1, with a weak D call TRBD1 (6 bases). Between the trimmed V and J ends, which lost 4 bases and 3 bases, there was a span of 12 bases. CDR3 size: 14 residues. From germline, CDR1 is WSHSY and CDR2 SAAADI. The chain's CDR3 is CASSAGGGYTEAFF. As DNA, the CDR3 is TGCGCCAGCAGTGCGGGAGGGGGATACACTGAAGCTTTCTTT.

This chain joins TRBV27 and TRBJ1-6, with D maybe TRBD1 (5 bases). The V end was cut by 3 bases, the J end by 3 bases, with 15 bases between. Germline V CDR1 and CDR2: MNHEY, SMNVEV (reference sequence). The CDR3 contains 17 residues. The CDR3 reads CASSFRGRGIYNSPLHF. CDR3 DNA: TGTGCCAGCAGTTTCCGTGGAAGGGGTATCTATAATTCACCCCTCCACTTT.

The rearrangement uses TRBV9 and TRBJ1-6; D possibly corresponds to TRBD1 (6 bases). Looked up from germline, CDR1 is SGDLS and CDR2 is YYNGEE. Trimming shortened V by 8 bases and J by 4 bases, and 10 bases separated the two germline ends. This CDR3 is 13 amino acids long. This chain's CDR3 is CASTTGYNSPLHF. DNA for the CDR3: TGTGCCAGTACTACAGGGTATAATTCACCCCTCCACTTT.

The chain links TRBV11-2 to TRBJ2-3; 14 nucleotides match TRBD2. Germline loops: CDR1 SGHAT, CDR2 FQNNGV. CDR3 length: 17 amino acids. The V segment lost 1 base and the J segment 1 base; nucleotides outside the gene matches: 1. CDR3 bases: TGTGCCAGCAGCTTAGGACTAGCGGGAGGGGGCACAGATACGCAGTATTTT. Amino acids: CASSLGLAGGGTDTQYF.

Here the CDR3 reads CSVEEVQANTEAFF. CDR3 sequence (DNA): TGCAGCGTTGAAGAGGTACAGGCGAACACTGAAGCTTTCTTT. This sequence joins TRBV29-1 and TRBJ1-1; a possible D gene is TRBD1 (5 bases). The CDR3 consists of 14 residues. CDR1 is SQVTM and CDR2 is ANQGSEA in the germline V gene. Trimming took 0 bases from V and 1 from J, leaving 9 bases between them.

V is TRBV7-9 and J is TRBJ2-2; perhaps TRBD2 as D (6 bases). In germline, CDR1 is SEHNR, CDR2 FQNEAQ (reference sequence). Trimming pared 3 bases from V and 4 bases from J, leaving 9 bases between. The CDR3 is made up of 14 amino acids. CDR3 loop: CASSLVGGTGELFF. The CDR3 nucleotides are TGTGCCAGCAGCTTGGTGGGGGGCACCGGGGAGCTGTTTTTT.

The V gene is TRBV30, the J gene TRBJ2-3, with D possibly being TRBD2 (7 bases). The CDR3 is 14 residues long. V was shortened by 2 bases and J by 4 bases, with 13 bases between the two germline ends. In germline, CDR1 is GTSNPN, CDR2 SVGIG (reference sequence). CDR3 sequence (DNA): TGTGCCTGGAGTACGGGGGGCCGGGCAGATACGCAGTATTTT. Translating it yields CAWSTGGRADTQYF.

This clone was seen once. The V gene is TRBV18, the J gene TRBJ1-2, with unresolved D. Germline V gives CDR1 KGHSH, CDR2 LQKENI. The CDR3 has 15 amino acids. V shed 3 bases and J shed 8 bases, with 19 bases lying between them. Here the CDR3 DNA reads TGTGCCAGCTCACCCCCGGGATCCGAGGTAGTGGGCTACACCTTC. As protein: CASSPPGSEVVGYTF.

This clone was seen only once. The V gene is TRBV30, the J gene TRBJ1-6, with 12 positions matching TRBD1. With 1 base clipped from V and 9 bases from J, the junction kept 4 bases outside the gene matches. CDR3 length equals 15 residues. CDR1 GTSNPN and CDR2 SVGIG come from the germline V gene (reference sequence). The chain's CDR3 is CAWSGGTGGPSPLHF. CDR3 bases: TGTGCCTGGAGTGGGGGGACAGGGGGCCCTTCACCCCTCCACTTT.

This chain connects TRBV19 to TRBJ2-3, with D uncertain. The CDR3 has 12 amino acids. The germline V and J ends were trimmed by 0 bases and 6 bases, with 4 bases remaining between them. Germline CDR1 LNHDA, CDR2 SQIVND (reference sequence). CDR3 nucleotide sequence: TGTGCCAGTAGTATAGATCTGGATACGCAGTATTTT. Its protein product is CASSIDLDTQYF.

This clone has a handful of counts. The chain has TRBV7-2 and TRBJ2-7, with a possible D match to TRBD1 (5 bases). This CDR3 comprises 13 residues. Between the trimmed V and J ends, which lost 3 bases and 6 bases, there was a span of 12 bases. Germline CDR1 SGHTA, CDR2 FQGNSA. CDR3 sequence: CASSFTRGTEQYF. CDR3 sequence (DNA): TGTGCCAGCAGCTTTACAAGGGGAACCGAGCAGTACTTC.

The table lists this clone with many counts. V gene TRBV10-2 combines with J gene TRBJ2-5; D is unclear. V lost 0 bases to trimming and J lost 3 bases, with 11 bases between them. Per the germline V gene, CDR1 is WSHSY and CDR2 is SAAADI. The CDR3 runs to 15 residues. As DNA, the CDR3 is TGCGCCAGCAGTGAGTCGTCGAACAGAGAAGAGACCCAGTACTTC. Amino acids: CASSESSNREETQYF.

CDR3 nucleotide sequence: TGTGCCAGTAGTAGGGGCAGGCGAGATGGCTACACCTTC. It specifies CASSRGRRDGYTF. V usage is TRBV19 and J usage is TRBJ1-2; possible D gene TRBD1, 5 bases. Germline CDR1 and CDR2: LNHDA and SQIVND (reference sequence). V shed 4 bases and J shed 6 bases, with 12 bases lying between them. This CDR3 has 13 residues.

This rearrangement joins TRBV7-9 to TRBJ1-2; 8 bases are shared with TRBD1. The germline V gene encodes CDR1 SEHNR and CDR2 FQNEAQ (reference sequence). The junction had 7 bases not matched to a gene; V was cut back by 2 bases and J by 8 bases. The length of the CDR3 is 14 residues. CDR3 residues: CASSLTTGVKGYTF. In DNA form, the CDR3 reads TGTGCCAGCAGCTTAACGACAGGGGTTAAGGGCTACACCTTC.

This clone was recorded once. The chain joins TRBV10-3 to TRBJ1-1; D ambiguous. Per the germline V gene, CDR1 is ENHRY and CDR2 is SYGVKD. The CDR3 is made up of 13 amino acids. V was cut by 3 bases and J by 8 bases, with 13 bases left in between. The CDR3 spells CAISETDKTEAFF. CDR3 in DNA: TGTGCCATCAGTGAAACCGACAAAACCGAAGCTTTCTTT.

This clone has just a few counts. The chain employs TRBV28 and TRBJ1-5; 8 positions match TRBD1. Germline CDR1 and CDR2: MDHEN and SYDVKM. This CDR3 spans 15 amino acids. J lost 5 bases, V lost 3 bases, and 6 bases had no gene match. The CDR3 region is CASSFSLTGDQPQHF. In DNA form, the CDR3 reads TGTGCCAGCAGTTTTTCCCTGACAGGGGATCAGCCCCAGCATTTT.

This clone was seen only a few times. This rearrangement joins TRBV11-2 to TRBJ2-1, with TRBD2 matching over 11 bases. CDR1 is SGHAT, CDR2 FQNNGV, per germline. Trimming at V came to 1 base and at J to 7 bases, leaving 3 bases not matched to a gene. The CDR3 spans 15 residues. Here the CDR3 reads CASSLGTSGLNEQFF. CDR3 DNA: TGTGCCAGCAGCTTAGGGACTAGCGGGCTAAATGAGCAGTTCTTC.

The rearrangement uses TRBV18 and TRBJ2-1, with D perhaps matching TRBD1 (5 bases). V lost 0 bases to trimming and J lost 3 bases, with 6 bases between them. There are 14 residues in the CDR3. The V gene's germline CDR1 is KGHSH and CDR2 LQKENI. The CDR3 sequence is CASSPPTDYNEQFF. As DNA, the CDR3 is TGTGCCAGCTCACCACCGACAGACTACAATGAGCAGTTCTTC.

The V and J genes are TRBV5-1 and TRBJ2-2; TRBD2 might be the D (5 bases). The germline CDR1 and CDR2 sequences are SGHRS and YFSETQ. V was clipped by 5 bases and J by 4 bases, with 12 bases between them. CDR3 size: 14 residues. CDR3 coding DNA: TGCGCCAGCAGAGGAGCGGACTTCACCGGGGAGCTGTTTTTT. It is translated as CASRGADFTGELFF.

J is TRBJ2-6 and V is TRBV5-4; no definite D call. Germline assignment: CDR1 SGHNT and CDR2 YYREEE (reference sequence). The V gene lost 2 bases and the J gene lost 0 bases, with 6 bases spanning the gap. This CDR3 is built from 15 residues. CDR3 protein: CASSFLVSGANVLTF. The CDR3 DNA follows: TGTGCCAGCAGCTTTCTAGTCTCTGGGGCCAACGTCCTGACTTTC.

The CDR3 spells CASSVSGYQETQYF. Written as DNA, the CDR3 is TGTGCCAGCAGTGTTTCAGGGTACCAAGAGACCCAGTACTTC. The genes are TRBV2 and TRBJ2-5, with D maybe TRBD1 (5 bases). Trimming pared 4 bases from V and 0 bases from J, leaving 9 bases between. Germline V gene lookup returns CDR1 SNHLY and CDR2 FYNNEI. This CDR3 has 14 residues.

J is TRBJ1-2 and V is TRBV10-3; tentatively, D is TRBD1 (6 bases). Germline CDR1 ENHRY, CDR2 SYGVKD. The CDR3 loop spans 18 amino acids. Trimming took off 0 bases at V and 4 bases at J, with 21 bases between the two ends. This CDR3 reads CAISESNQRNRAFYGYTF. In DNA form, the CDR3 reads TGTGCCATCAGTGAGTCCAACCAAAGGAACAGGGCCTTCTATGGCTACACCTTC.

This chain uses TRBV5-8 with TRBJ1-5; a possible D gene is TRBD1 (6 bases). The V and J ends lost 4 bases and 2 bases respectively, with 19 bases between them. There are 17 residues in the CDR3. CDR1 is SGHTS, CDR2 YDEGEE, per germline. The CDR3 nucleotides read TGTGCCAGCAGCGCCGGACAGCCCTCAAACGGCAATCAGCCCCAGCATTTT. This gives the protein CASSAGQPSNGNQPQHF.